The rows below give T cell receptor beta chains drawn from one sample of a study of Graves' ophthalmopathy and Graves' hyperthyroidism. Each CDR3 protein is one row after TCRdb ran MiXCR on the multiplex PCR reads. The table records about 600,000 distinct CDR3 sequences, just under 40% of them present only once. The sequencing input was peripheral blood or thyroid tissue (not recorded which). These TCRs come from an adult man with Graves' hyperthyroidism. Both conserved end residues are part of each CDR3. The D gene is left open where the match is weak. Some rows mark clone size as missing; the rest say once, few, many or name a class of expanded clone.

J: TRBJ1-5
size: many
V: TRBV6-1
D: -
DNA: TGTGCCAGCAGGAGGACGCAGCCCCAGCATTTT
CDR3: CASRRTQPQHF

J: TRBJ2-1
size: -
V: TRBV7-9
D: TRBD2
DNA: TGTGCCAGCAGCTTAACTAGCGGGATATACAATGAGCAGTTCTTC
CDR3: CASSLTSGIYNEQFF

J: TRBJ2-5
size: -
V: TRBV24-1
D: TRBD1
DNA: TGTGCCACCAGTGGATACGGACAGGGGCAAGAGACCCAGTACTTC
CDR3: CATSGYGQGQETQYF

J: TRBJ2-2
size: many
V: TRBV20-1
D: -
DNA: TGCAGTGCTAGTCTCCAGGACCCCACCGGGGAGCTGTTTTTT
CDR3: CSASLQDPTGELFF

J: TRBJ2-2
size: many
V: TRBV3-1
D: -
DNA: TGTGCCAGCAGCCCTAGGGACGGGGACACCGGGGAGCTGTTTTTT
CDR3: CASSPRDGDTGELFF

J: TRBJ2-7
size: few
V: TRBV6-6
D: TRBD2
DNA: TGTGCCAGCAGGGGGGAGACTAGCGGGATTTACGAGCAGTACTTC
CDR3: CASRGETSGIYEQYF

J: TRBJ2-5
size: many
V: TRBV15
D: TRBD2
DNA: TGTGCCACCAGTAAGCGGGAGTGGGAGACCCAGTACTTC
CDR3: CATSKREWETQYF

J: TRBJ2-1
size: -
V: TRBV24-1
D: -
DNA: TGTGCCACCAGTGCTAACAAACCGGGACGCCATAATGGGTGGGAGCAGTTCTTC
CDR3: CATSANKPGRHNGWEQFF

J: TRBJ2-5
size: -
V: TRBV3-1
D: -
DNA: TGTGCCAGTAAAAGCGGAGAGACCCAGTACTTC
CDR3: CASKSGETQYF

J: TRBJ1-1
size: many
V: TRBV13
D: -
DNA: TGTGCCAGCAGCAACCTTGCAGGGGTGGACACTGAAGCTTTCTTT
CDR3: CASSNLAGVDTEAFF

J: TRBJ1-4
size: -
V: TRBV19
D: TRBD1
DNA: TGTGCCAGTAGTATGGAGGGGGCAGACGAAAAACTGTTTTTT
CDR3: CASSMEGADEKLFF

J: TRBJ2-7
size: once
V: TRBV29-1
D: -
DNA: TGCAGCAATCGGGGCACCTCCTACGAGCAGTACTTC
CDR3: CSNRGTSYEQYF

J: TRBJ2-7
size: -
V: TRBV5-1
D: TRBD1
DNA: TGCGCCAGCAGCTTCCAGGGGGTCGACTACGAGCAGTACTTC
CDR3: CASSFQGVDYEQYF

J: TRBJ2-5
size: -
V: TRBV29-1
D: TRBD2
DNA: TGCAGCAGTGAAACACTAGCGGCGCAAGAGACCCAGTACTTC
CDR3: CSSETLAAQETQYF

J: TRBJ2-5
size: many
V: TRBV20-1
D: -
DNA: TGCAGTGCTCCCGGGGAGGCCCCCAGGGCCCAGTACTTC
CDR3: CSAPGEAPRAQYF

J: TRBJ2-5
size: -
V: TRBV7-9
D: TRBD1
DNA: TGTGCCAGCTCACCACCGATCGACAGGGCCGAGACCCAGTACTTC
CDR3: CASSPPIDRAETQYF

J: TRBJ1-1
size: many
V: TRBV5-8
D: -
DNA: TGTGCCAGCAGCGACACCGGACTCGTCGAAGCTTTCTTT
CDR3: CASSDTGLVEAFF

J: TRBJ2-5
size: -
V: TRBV29-1
D: TRBD1
DNA: TGCAGCGTTAGCGACAGGGGACGTCGGGAGACCCAGTACTTC
CDR3: CSVSDRGRRETQYF

J: TRBJ2-2
size: many
V: TRBV7-8
D: -
DNA: TGTGCCAGCAGCTTAGAACCGGGGAACGGGGAGCTGTTTTTT
CDR3: CASSLEPGNGELFF

J: TRBJ2-7
size: -
V: TRBV29-1
D: -
DNA: TGCAGTGGTGGGACACTGAACTACGAGCAGTACTTC
CDR3: CSGGTLNYEQYF

J: TRBJ1-1
size: many
V: TRBV5-1
D: -
DNA: TGCGCCAGCAGCGGGAGGACCGGGACACCGAACACTGAAGCTTTCTTT
CDR3: CASSGRTGTPNTEAFF

J: TRBJ1-1
size: once
V: TRBV5-1
D: -
DNA: TGCGGCAGCAGCTTGGACCCCATGAACACTGAAGCTTCCTTT
CDR3: CGSSLDPMNTEASF

J: TRBJ2-7
size: many
V: TRBV7-9
D: TRBD2
DNA: TGTGCCAGCAGCTTAGCGGCGACTAGCGCCTACGAGCAGTACTTC
CDR3: CASSLAATSAYEQYF

J: TRBJ1-2
size: once
V: TRBV29-1
D: TRBD1
DNA: TGCAGCGGGGGGAGGACAGGGAGGCCCTATGGCTACACCTTC
CDR3: CSGGRTGRPYGYTF

J: TRBJ2-7
size: -
V: TRBV29-1
D: TRBD2
DNA: TGCAGCGTTGATCCGACCGGGAGGCCCTACGAGCAGTACTTC
CDR3: CSVDPTGRPYEQYF

J: TRBJ2-7
size: many
V: TRBV5-1
D: -
DNA: TGCGCCAGCAGCTTGAATCAACCCTCCTACGAGCAGTACTTC
CDR3: CASSLNQPSYEQYF

J: TRBJ2-2
size: -
V: TRBV9
D: -
DNA: TGTGCCAGCAGCGTGCGGTTAAGCACCGGGGAGCTGTTTTTT
CDR3: CASSVRLSTGELFF

J: TRBJ1-5
size: many
V: TRBV10-3
D: TRBD1
DNA: TGTGCCATCAGTGAGGGACAGGGCGATCAGCCCCAGCATTTT
CDR3: CAISEGQGDQPQHF

J: TRBJ1-6
size: few
V: TRBV10-1
D: -
DNA: TGCGCCAGCAGTGAGTCTGCGGGTTCACCCCTCCACTTT
CDR3: CASSESAGSPLHF

J: TRBJ1-5
size: -
V: TRBV29-1
D: -
DNA: TGCAGCAGTGAGTCGGGGCGCGGTCAGCCCCAGCATTTT
CDR3: CSSESGRGQPQHF

J: TRBJ2-2
size: many
V: TRBV15
D: -
DNA: TGTGCCACCAGCAGAGCACGGGAGAGGCCCGGGGAGCTGTTTTTT
CDR3: CATSRARERPGELFF

J: TRBJ1-5
size: -
V: TRBV19
D: -
DNA: TGTGCCAGTAGTATAGGCGGGGTGTCGCAACCTGATCAGCCCCAGCATTTT
CDR3: CASSIGGVSQPDQPQHF

J: TRBJ2-5
size: once
V: TRBV29-1
D: TRBD1
DNA: TGCAGCGTTGAGACGGCTAGGGGGCGGGTTATGACCCAGTACTTC
CDR3: CSVETARGRVMTQYF

J: TRBJ1-5
size: many
V: TRBV6-5
D: -
DNA: TGTGCCAGCAGTTACGTGCAGGGATATCAGCCCCAGCATTTT
CDR3: CASSYVQGYQPQHF

J: TRBJ2-7
size: few
V: TRBV12-3/TRBV12-4
D: TRBD1
DNA: TGTGCCAGCAGTTTATTGACAGGGGCTTTCTACGAGCAGTACTTC
CDR3: CASSLLTGAFYEQYF

J: TRBJ2-1
size: -
V: TRBV20-1
D: -
DNA: TGCAGTGCTAGAGTCGTCGGGGGCTCCTACAATGAGCAGTTCTTC
CDR3: CSARVVGGSYNEQFF

J: TRBJ1-2
size: many
V: TRBV14
D: -
DNA: TGTGCCAGCAGCCAAGGAGATAACTATGGCTACACCTTC
CDR3: CASSQGDNYGYTF

J: TRBJ1-2
size: many
V: TRBV7-9
D: -
DNA: TGTGCCAGCAGCTTAGCGGCGAGCTATGGCTACACCTTC
CDR3: CASSLAASYGYTF

J: TRBJ1-1
size: many
V: TRBV7-6
D: -
DNA: TGTGCCAGCAGCTTAGACACATACACTGAAGCTTTCTTT
CDR3: CASSLDTYTEAFF

J: TRBJ2-6
size: -
V: TRBV15
D: -
DNA: TGTGCCACCAGGGGGGCAGGGGTTAACGTCCTGACTTTC
CDR3: CATRGAGVNVLTF

J: TRBJ2-2
size: few
V: TRBV7-2
D: TRBD1
DNA: TGTGCCAGCAGACTCCCCCGACAGGGGGCGAACACCGGGGAGCTGTTTTTT
CDR3: CASRLPRQGANTGELFF

J: TRBJ1-5
size: few
V: TRBV4-1
D: -
DNA: TGCGCCAGCAGCCTGGACAGAAATAGCAATCAGCCCCAGCATTTT
CDR3: CASSLDRNSNQPQHF

J: TRBJ2-7
size: many
V: TRBV9
D: -
DNA: TGTGCCAGCAGCGTAGCCCCAGGGTCACAAACCTACGAGCAGTACTTC
CDR3: CASSVAPGSQTYEQYF

J: TRBJ2-7
size: many
V: TRBV10-2
D: -
DNA: TGCGCCAGCAGTGAGTTATTCTACGAGCAGTACTTC
CDR3: CASSELFYEQYF

J: TRBJ2-2
size: many
V: TRBV14
D: TRBD1
DNA: TGTGCCAGCAGCCAAGAACGGGACAGGACGAACACCGGGGAGCTGTTTTTT
CDR3: CASSQERDRTNTGELFF

J: TRBJ2-3
size: -
V: TRBV7-2
D: TRBD2
DNA: TGTGCCAGCAGGGGGACTAGCGGGGGGGGTACGCAGTATTTT
CDR3: CASRGTSGGGTQYF

J: TRBJ2-2
size: -
V: TRBV7-3
D: TRBD1
DNA: TGTGCCAGCAGCTTAAGGCCACAGGGGGGTCCCGGGGAGCTGTTTTTT
CDR3: CASSLRPQGGPGELFF

J: TRBJ2-7
size: -
V: TRBV7-2
D: -
DNA: TGTGCCAGCAGCTTTCCCCGGACGGGTACCTACGAGCAGTACTTC
CDR3: CASSFPRTGTYEQYF

J: TRBJ2-3
size: few
V: TRBV25-1
D: -
DNA: TGTGCCAGCAGTGTAAGACAACTCACAGATACGCAGTATTTT
CDR3: CASSVRQLTDTQYF

J: TRBJ1-6
size: many
V: TRBV29-1
D: -
DNA: TGCAGCGTTGGAATGGGCGATAATTCACCCCTCCACTTT
CDR3: CSVGMGDNSPLHF

J: TRBJ2-5
size: many
V: TRBV15
D: TRBD2
DNA: TGTGCCACCAGCAGGGTTATAGCGGGGAACCAAGAGACCCAGTACTTC
CDR3: CATSRVIAGNQETQYF

J: TRBJ1-6
size: -
V: TRBV20-1
D: TRBD1
DNA: TGCAGTGCCGTGACAGGGTACGCTGATAATTCACCCCTCCACTTT
CDR3: CSAVTGYADNSPLHF

J: TRBJ2-5
size: many
V: TRBV7-2
D: TRBD2
DNA: TGTGCCAGCAGCTTTGGGAGGGGAGGCGAGACCCAGTACTTC
CDR3: CASSFGRGGETQYF